This entry lists 16 T cell receptor beta chains sequenced from one sample in a study of blood T cell repertoires in COVID-19. Sequencing used immunoSEQ multiplex PCR; TCRdb keeps in-frame clones, though not all of them. The table records 300,000 to 400,000 clones, approximately 85% of them present only once. The sequenced sample consisted of peripheral blood. The source is a human donor in a cohort sampled during active COVID-19.

The chain recombines TRBV3-1 (or the pseudogene TRBV3-2) with TRBJ1-3; D ambiguous. Between the trimmed V and J ends, which lost 3 bases and 4 bases, there was a span of 10 bases. This CDR3 contains 14 residues. Germline CDR1 reads LGHDT; CDR2 reads YNNKEL (reference sequence). The CDR3 region has the DNA TGTGCCAGCAGCCAGCCCGACAAGGGAAACACCATATATTTT. Its protein is CASSQPDKGNTIYF.

In this sample, this clone turned up a few times. The chain is built from TRBV6-5 and TRBJ1-5; D possibly corresponds to TRBD1 (6 bases). Looked up from germline, CDR1 is MNHEY and CDR2 is SVGAGI. Trimming removed 5 bases at V and 1 base at J, with 12 bases between. The CDR3 runs 15 residues. The CDR3 spells CASSTEGESNQPQHF. In DNA form, the CDR3 reads TGTGCCAGCAGTACCGAGGGGGAGAGCAATCAGCCCCAGCATTTT.

V is TRBV10-3 and J is TRBJ2-1; D ambiguous. Germline CDR1 and CDR2: ENHRY and SYGVKD. The CDR3 extends over 14 amino acids. V was trimmed by 0 bases and J by 8 bases, leaving 11 bases between them. As DNA, the CDR3 is TGTGCCATCAGTGAGTCGGCCCCGGCGGATGAGCAGTTCTTC. This translates into CAISESAPADEQFF.

This clone appeared a single time. The chain carries TRBV9 and TRBJ2-7; TRBD2 agrees at 9 bases. Trimming at V came to 2 bases and at J to 2 bases, leaving 5 bases not matched to a gene. CDR1 and CDR2 (germline): SGDLS, YYNGEE. The CDR3 is 15 residues long. CDR3 residues: CASSVSGGTPYEQYF. The CDR3 DNA reads as TGTGCCAGCAGCGTTAGCGGGGGAACCCCCTACGAGCAGTACTTC.

The chain is built from TRBV9 and TRBJ1-1, with TRBD1 identical over 7 bases. V shed 5 bases and J 2 bases; nucleotides not matched to a gene: 9. Germline V gene sequence: CDR1 SGDLS, CDR2 YYNGEE. This CDR3 is 15 amino acids long. CDR3 bases: TGTGCCAGCAGTTATACGGGACAGAAAAACACTGAAGCTTTCTTT. Translating gives CASSYTGQKNTEAFF.

The gene calls are TRBV6-5 and TRBJ1-2; no clear D gene. Per germline, CDR1 MNHEY and CDR2 SVGAGI. The length of the CDR3 is 15 residues. V was pared by 2 bases and J by 5 bases, with 15 bases between. The CDR3 sequence is CASSYRAAASYGYTF. The CDR3 DNA reads TGTGCCAGCAGTTACCGTGCGGCAGCCTCATATGGCTACACCTTC.

J is TRBJ2-7 and V is TRBV29-1; a weak D match, TRBD1 (6 bases). CDR1 and CDR2 from the germline V gene are SQVTM and ANQGSEA. V was trimmed by 7 bases and J by 2 bases, leaving 15 bases between them. The CDR3 length is 13 residues. In DNA, the CDR3 is TGCAGCGCGAGACAGGAGATTCCCTACGAGCAGTACTTC. It yields the protein CSARQEIPYEQYF.

This clone showed up just a few times. The chain is built from TRBV10-3 and TRBJ1-1; 7 bases fit TRBD1. V gave up 7 bases and J gave up 1 base; unmatched junction bases: 3. CDR3 length equals 13 residues. Germline CDR1 reads ENHRY; CDR2 reads SYGVKD. The CDR3 nucleotides read TGTGCCATCAAGGGGGCAGAGAACACTGAAGCTTTCTTT. This codes for CAIKGAENTEAFF.

The chain is built from TRBV3-1 (or the pseudogene TRBV3-2) and TRBJ2-5; 7 nucleotides line up with TRBD2. Germline CDR1 LGHDT, CDR2 YNNKEL (reference sequence). The trim removed 3 bases at V and 4 bases at J, leaving 11 bases unmatched. The CDR3 consists of 16 residues. The CDR3 DNA reads as TGTGCCAGCAGCCACCCCCGGGGGAGGGAGCGAGAGACCCAGTACTTC. Its protein product is CASSHPRGRERETQYF.

This clone has only one observation. As DNA, the CDR3 is TGTGCCAGCAGGACGAGGTGGACTAGCGGTTACAATGAGCAGTTCTTC. This gives the protein CASRTRWTSGYNEQFF. The chain combines TRBV2 with TRBJ2-1; 10 bases line up with TRBD2. Germline V gene sequence: CDR1 SNHLY, CDR2 FYNNEI. V was clipped by 6 bases and J by 4 bases; unmatched bases: 9. The CDR3 is 16 amino acids. Together with reference TRBV2 and TRBJ2-1, the CDR3 gives the full variable domain: EPEVTQTPSHQVTQMGQEVILRCVPISNHLYFYWYRQILGQKVEFLVSFYNNEISEKSEIFDDQFSVERPDGSNFTLKIRSTKLEDSAMYFCASRTRWTSGYNEQFFGPGTRLTVL.

This chain uses TRBV7-2 with TRBJ2-7; D call uncertain. Germline V gene lookup returns CDR1 SGHTA and CDR2 FQGNSA. There are 14 residues in the CDR3. The V gene lost 5 bases and the J gene lost 4 bases, with 15 bases spanning the gap. The CDR3 DNA follows: TGTGCCAGCAGCATTAACAGAAATGGGTACGAGCAGTACTTC. It codes for CASSINRNGYEQYF.

This chain joins TRBV7-2 and TRBJ1-1, with D tentatively TRBD1 (6 bases). The V gene's germline CDR1 is SGHTA and CDR2 FQGNSA. The V end lost 3 bases, the J end lost 0 bases, and 11 bases lay between the germline ends. The CDR3 sequence is 15 residues long. The CDR3 spells CASSLRGNMNTEAFF. The CDR3, as DNA: TGTGCCAGCAGCTTGAGGGGGAACATGAACACTGAAGCTTTCTTT.

This chain uses TRBV10-3 with TRBJ1-1; 9 bases agree with TRBD1. The CDR3 spans 14 residues. The V and J ends lost 6 bases and 3 bases, in that order; junction bases with no gene match: 5. Germline V gives CDR1 ENHRY, CDR2 SYGVKD. Here the CDR3 DNA reads TGTGCCATCAGCCTCGGGACAGGGTACACTGAAGCTTTCTTT. It codes for CAISLGTGYTEAFF.

The V and J genes are TRBV7-9 and TRBJ1-3, with D hard to call. This CDR3 has 15 amino acids. V lost 1 base and J lost 0, with 7 bases in between. Germline V gene sequence: CDR1 SEHNR, CDR2 FQNEAQ (reference sequence). CDR3 sequence (DNA): TGTGCCAGCAGCTTAGTCACGAGCTCTGGAAACACCATATATTTT. Residues: CASSLVTSSGNTIYF.

The chain carries TRBV5-4 and TRBJ2-3; 16 bases are a match to TRBD2. Trimming at V came to 2 bases and at J to 5 bases, leaving 5 bases not matched to a gene. This CDR3 comprises 17 residues. Germline CDR1 is SGHNT and CDR2 is YYREEE (reference sequence). The CDR3 DNA sequence: TGTGCCAGCAGCTTAGGGACTAGCGGGGGGGCAGAAGATACGCAGTATTTT. Protein sequence: CASSLGTSGGAEDTQYF.

The chain joins TRBV12-3 or TRBV12-4 to TRBJ2-2; unclear D gene. V lost 9 bases and J 8 bases, leaving 13 bases between the germline ends. The CDR3 covers 12 residues. The CDR3 DNA is TGTGCCAGTACAGCTTACAGTGGGGAGCTGTTTTTT. As protein: CASTAYSGELFF.